The next 6 T cell receptor beta chains were all read from a single sample in a study of CXCR3-negative and CXCR3-positive naive CD8 T cells (dated by TCRdb to between 2019 and 2020). Findings and caveats that apply to the study as a whole: Compared with CXCR3-negative naive cells, CXCR3-positive naive cells had TRB CDR3s with higher hydrophobicity (lower Kidera factor 4), lower energy, and higher strength and volume indices.

Their antigens remain unidentified. Sequencer: NextSeq 550. The Human TCR Profiling Kit (MiLaboratory) was used to prepare UMI-labeled 5' RACE TRB cDNA libraries. After TCRdb reprocessed the reads, each CDR3 protein sequence was kept as one row, without DNA. This sample's table has entries for 85,000 to 120,000 distinct CDR3 sequences. The ten top clones hold roughly 0.38% of the sample. The sequenced material came from naive CXCR3+ CD8+ T cells from blood. The label giving this sample's cell subset or site can be read as: CD45RO-CCR7+CD27+CD95- naive CD8+ T cells expressing CXCR3 (TNR3+). These TCRs come from a human donor in good health. Some clones in this sample may be carry-over from other donors' samples.

This rearrangement joins TRBV5-5 to TRBJ2-7; TCRdb picks TRBD1, but there is no DNA to check that call. Germline CDR1 SGHKS, CDR2 YYEKEE (reference sequence). The length of the CDR3 is 15 residues. CDR3 sequence reads: CASSLSGTGYLEQYF.

The chain recombines TRBV21-1 with TRBJ1-3; TCRdb's D gene call, TRBD1, goes unchecked for lack of DNA. TRBV21-1 is marked as a pseudogene. The CDR3 has 13 amino acids. The CDR3 is CASSTGQGNTIYF.

The V gene is TRBV25-1, the J gene TRBJ2-3. There are 15 residues in the CDR3. Germline-derived CDR1 and CDR2 are MGHDK and SYGVNS. The CDR3 spells CASSEFSRVADTQYF.

This sequence joins TRBV13 and TRBJ2-1; TCRdb's assignment of TRBD2 cannot be checked, as there is no DNA. This CDR3 has 16 amino acids. CDR1 PRHDT and CDR2 FYEKMQ come from the germline V gene (reference sequence). CDR3 residues: CASSSVTSGRVYEQFF. Supplemented by reference TRBV13 and TRBJ2-1, the full variable domain reads AAGVIQSPRHLIKEKRETATLKCYPIPRHDTVYWYQQGPGQDPQFLISFYEKMQSDKGSIPDRFSAQQFSDYHSELNMSSLELGDSALYFCASSSVTSGRVYEQFFGPGTRLTVL.

The chain recombines TRBV29-1 with TRBJ2-4; TCRdb picks TRBD2, but there is no DNA to check that call. Germline CDR1 and CDR2: SQVTM and ANQGSEA. This CDR3 region has 15 residues. The CDR3 loop reads CSVEPSGHTGNIQYF.

The V and J genes are TRBV30 and TRBJ2-2; TCRdb designates TRBD1, a call that cannot be tested without DNA. From germline, CDR1 is GTSNPN and CDR2 SVGIG (reference sequence). The CDR3 is made up of 15 amino acids. The CDR3 protein is CAWSDYPGYTGELFF.